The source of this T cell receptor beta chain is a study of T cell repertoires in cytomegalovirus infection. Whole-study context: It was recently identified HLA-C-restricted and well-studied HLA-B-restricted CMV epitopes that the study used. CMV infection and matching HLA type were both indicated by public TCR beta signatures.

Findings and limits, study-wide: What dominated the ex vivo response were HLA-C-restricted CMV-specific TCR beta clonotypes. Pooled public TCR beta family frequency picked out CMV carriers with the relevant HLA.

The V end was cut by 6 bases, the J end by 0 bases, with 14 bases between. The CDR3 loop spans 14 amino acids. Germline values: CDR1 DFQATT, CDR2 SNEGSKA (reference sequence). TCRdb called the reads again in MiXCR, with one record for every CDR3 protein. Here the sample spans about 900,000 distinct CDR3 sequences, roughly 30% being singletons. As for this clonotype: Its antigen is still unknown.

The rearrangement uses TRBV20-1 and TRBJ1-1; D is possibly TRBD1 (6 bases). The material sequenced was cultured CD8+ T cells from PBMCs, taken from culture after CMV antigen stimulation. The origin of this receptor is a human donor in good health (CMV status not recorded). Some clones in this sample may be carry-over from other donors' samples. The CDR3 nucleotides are TGCAGTGCACGATTACAGGGTATGAACACTGAAGCTTTCTTT. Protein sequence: CSARLQGMNTEAFF.